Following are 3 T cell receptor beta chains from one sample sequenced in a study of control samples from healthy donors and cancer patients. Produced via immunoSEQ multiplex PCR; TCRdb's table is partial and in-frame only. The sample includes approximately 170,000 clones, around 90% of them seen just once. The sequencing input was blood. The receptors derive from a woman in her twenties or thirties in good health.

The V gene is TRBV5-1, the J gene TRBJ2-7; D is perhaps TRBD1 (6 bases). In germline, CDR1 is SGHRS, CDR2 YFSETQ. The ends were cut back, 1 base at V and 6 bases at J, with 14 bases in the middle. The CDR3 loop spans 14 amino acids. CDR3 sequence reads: CASSLLDRRAEQYF. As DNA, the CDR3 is TGCGCCAGCAGCTTGCTTGACAGGCGGGCCGAGCAGTACTTC.

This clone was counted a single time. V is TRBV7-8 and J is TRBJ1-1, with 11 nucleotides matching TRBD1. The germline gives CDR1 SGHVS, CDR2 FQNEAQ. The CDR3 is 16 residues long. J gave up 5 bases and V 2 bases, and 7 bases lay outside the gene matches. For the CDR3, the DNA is TGTGCCAGCAGCTTAAGGACAGGGGGCGATGGTACTGAAGCTTTCTTT. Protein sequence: CASSLRTGGDGTEAFF.

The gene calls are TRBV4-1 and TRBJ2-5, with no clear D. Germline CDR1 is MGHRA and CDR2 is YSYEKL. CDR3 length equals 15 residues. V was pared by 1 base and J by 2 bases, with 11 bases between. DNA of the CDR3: TGCGCCAGCAGCCAAGTACCTGGGCCACAAGAGACCCAGTACTTC. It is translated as CASSQVPGPQETQYF.